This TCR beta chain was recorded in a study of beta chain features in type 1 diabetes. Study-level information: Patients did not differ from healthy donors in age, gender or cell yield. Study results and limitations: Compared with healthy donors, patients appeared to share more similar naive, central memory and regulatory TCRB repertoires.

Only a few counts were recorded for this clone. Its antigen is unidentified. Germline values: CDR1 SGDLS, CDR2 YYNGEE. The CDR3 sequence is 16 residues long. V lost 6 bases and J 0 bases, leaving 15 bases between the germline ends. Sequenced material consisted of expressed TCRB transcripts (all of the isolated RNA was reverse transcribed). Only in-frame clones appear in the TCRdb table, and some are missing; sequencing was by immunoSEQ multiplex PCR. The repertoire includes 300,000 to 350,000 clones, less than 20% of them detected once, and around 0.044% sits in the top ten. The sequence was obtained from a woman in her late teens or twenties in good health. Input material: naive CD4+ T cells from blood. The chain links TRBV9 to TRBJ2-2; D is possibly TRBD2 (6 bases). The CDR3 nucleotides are TGTGCCAGCAATCCGGGCCGGGGGACGAACACCGGGGAGCTGTTTTTT. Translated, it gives CASNPGRGTNTGELFF.